This is a list of T cell receptor beta chains from one sample in a study of TIL therapy for anti-PD-1-resistant metastatic lung cancer. Data came from immunoSEQ multiplex PCR; TCRdb stores just in-frame clones and leaves some out. Of fewer than 40,000 clones in the sample, 74% were seen once. The material was blood, obtained at baseline. These receptors originate from a woman aged 30 to 85 with non-small cell lung cancer. Both conserved end residues are part of each CDR3. The D gene is left open where the match is weak. Some rows have no size entry. The others give once, few or many, or a class for an expanded clone.

size: -; J: TRBJ2-3; V: TRBV7-6; D: TRBD2; CDR3: CASSLEGTSGTDTQYF
size: -; J: TRBJ2-1; V: TRBV19; D: -; CDR3: CASSTPDRAGQFF
size: -; J: TRBJ2-7; V: TRBV28; D: -; CDR3: CASLDSGSYEQYF
size: -; J: TRBJ2-3; V: TRBV7-9; D: -; CDR3: CASSSPAGLVDTQYF
size: -; J: TRBJ2-7; V: TRBV6-5; D: TRBD2; CDR3: CASSLLSGSSEQYF
size: -; J: TRBJ2-3; V: TRBV15; D: -; CDR3: CATSRDSGSTDTQYF
size: -; J: TRBJ2-7; V: TRBV27; D: -; CDR3: CASTNYEQYF
size: -; J: TRBJ1-2; V: TRBV10-3; D: -; CDR3: CATGGRGLQDGYTF
size: few; J: TRBJ1-2; V: TRBV2; D: -; CDR3: CASREVYGYTF
size: -; J: TRBJ2-1; V: TRBV14; D: -; CDR3: CASSQVGQVDNEQFF
size: -; J: TRBJ1-1; V: TRBV6-5; D: -; CDR3: CASGSMGNTEAFF
size: -; J: TRBJ1-6; V: TRBV5-1; D: TRBD1; CDR3: CASSSETTGESPLHF
size: -; J: TRBJ2-7; V: TRBV23-1; D: TRBD2; CDR3: CASRLTSGRAYEQYF
size: once; J: TRBJ1-3; V: TRBV18; D: -; CDR3: CASSPTGKFLGLDSGNTIYF
size: -; J: TRBJ1-5; V: TRBV5-8; D: -; CDR3: CASSLAGWGNQPQHF
size: few; J: TRBJ2-2; V: TRBV25-1; D: -; CDR3: CASSESGFVAGELFF
size: once; J: TRBJ2-7; V: TRBV28; D: -; CDR3: CASNARAASYEQYF
size: -; J: TRBJ1-1; V: TRBV13; D: TRBD1; CDR3: CASSLGTGGGTEAFF
size: -; J: TRBJ2-1; V: TRBV21-1; D: -; CDR3: CASSKTRGSSYNEQFF
size: -; J: TRBJ1-1; V: TRBV5-4; D: -; CDR3: CASSFSGNEAFF
size: -; J: TRBJ1-1; V: TRBV14; D: -; CDR3: CASSHLTWGRGMGNTEAFF
size: -; J: TRBJ2-1; V: TRBV7-9; D: -; CDR3: CASSPGGPYNEQFF
size: few; J: TRBJ2-1; V: TRBV2; D: -; CDR3: CASSRRLPEQFF
size: -; J: TRBJ1-3; V: TRBV5-1; D: -; CDR3: CASSLDGGARGNTIYF
size: -; J: TRBJ1-1; V: TRBV2; D: -; CDR3: CASTSQQGGSTEAFF
size: -; J: TRBJ1-3; V: TRBV7-9; D: -; CDR3: CASSRGFGSGNTIYF
size: -; J: TRBJ2-7; V: TRBV9; D: -; CDR3: CASSVEGGQIYEQYF
size: -; J: TRBJ2-7; V: TRBV7-9; D: -; CDR3: CASSLGSGEQYF
size: -; J: TRBJ2-1; V: TRBV11-2; D: TRBD2; CDR3: CASSLPAPLAGYNEQFF
size: -; J: TRBJ1-4; V: TRBV6-6; D: TRBD1; CDR3: CASSRTGHDEKLFF
size: once; J: TRBJ2-1; V: TRBV9; D: -; CDR3: CASSKAPQTSWSLNEQFF
size: -; J: TRBJ2-1; V: TRBV5-1; D: -; CDR3: CASSLGLQGSYNEQFF
size: -; J: TRBJ1-3; V: TRBV23-1; D: -; CDR3: CASSQSSVQSCSSGNTIYF
size: once; J: TRBJ2-7; V: TRBV10-3; D: -; CDR3: CAIGQITPYEQYF
size: -; J: TRBJ2-2; V: TRBV5-1; D: -; CDR3: CASSGGGDTGELFF
size: -; J: TRBJ2-1; V: TRBV5-1; D: TRBD1; CDR3: CASSGPGQGAGFGNEQFF
size: -; J: TRBJ2-7; V: TRBV5-4; D: -; CDR3: CASSLEGLMGEQYF
size: -; J: TRBJ2-1; V: TRBV11-2; D: -; CDR3: CASSSYRRSSYNEQFF
size: few; J: TRBJ2-5; V: TRBV4-1; D: TRBD2; CDR3: CASSPRLAGEGETQYF
size: -; J: TRBJ1-1; V: TRBV20-1; D: -; CDR3: CSARGQTEAFF
size: -; J: TRBJ2-1; V: TRBV7-6; D: TRBD2; CDR3: CASSLEGGPYEQFF
size: -; J: TRBJ1-2; V: TRBV2; D: TRBD1; CDR3: CASSEGTGGSYRRPF
size: -; J: TRBJ2-3; V: TRBV6-5; D: -; CDR3: CASSYAGSVSQYF
size: -; J: TRBJ2-3; V: TRBV5-1; D: TRBD2; CDR3: CASSLPGGGTDTQYF
size: few; J: TRBJ2-7; V: TRBV5-4; D: -; CDR3: CASRLDSTTYEQYF
size: -; J: TRBJ2-2; V: TRBV7-8; D: -; CDR3: CASSLSASVSNTGELFF
size: once; J: TRBJ2-3; V: TRBV6-1; D: TRBD2; CDR3: CASSLGGGTDTQYF
size: few; J: TRBJ1-2; V: TRBV5-1; D: TRBD1; CDR3: CASSRDRARGYTF
size: -; J: TRBJ2-1; V: TRBV11-2; D: -; CDR3: CASSLVRGKGGNEQFF
size: -; J: TRBJ1-4; V: TRBV6-1; D: TRBD1; CDR3: CASTGGYEKLFF
size: -; J: TRBJ2-2; V: TRBV15; D: TRBD2; CDR3: CATSRVSGLAGVTGELFF
size: -; J: TRBJ2-7; V: TRBV9; D: -; CDR3: CASSLRLGTANEQYF
size: -; J: TRBJ1-1; V: TRBV15; D: -; CDR3: CATSTLGEAFF
size: -; J: TRBJ2-7; V: TRBV11-2; D: -; CDR3: CASSLDSGYSYEQYF
size: -; J: TRBJ1-5; V: TRBV5-4; D: -; CDR3: CASSLNRDQPQHF